This TCR beta chain was sequenced in a study of identical twins. CDR3 length equals 13 residues. V lost 4 bases to trimming and J lost 2 bases, with 9 bases between them. Per germline, CDR1 DFQATT and CDR2 SNEGSKA (reference sequence). A universal primer binding site was introduced by template switching. The final cDNA contained unique molecular identifiers. Using its own MiXCR run on the 5' RACE reads, TCRdb lists one record per CDR3 protein. Of 200,000 to 250,000 distinct CDR3 sequences listed, about 7.3% were seen once; the top ten hold around 3.4%. Study-level results: Beta out-of-frame twin sharing showed a weaker excess. Reduced insertions were recorded for abundant cord blood beta clonotypes, with no such pattern in memory repertoires.

On this clonotype: What it recognizes is unknown.

This sample was also put to use in a study of yellow fever vaccine responses in identical twins.

The sequence was collected from a woman under 30 in good health. The chain links TRBV20-1 to TRBJ2-4; D may be TRBD1 (5 bases). Sequencing was done on a sample of memory (CD45RO+) T cells sorted from blood. CDR3 protein: CSATGLTKNIQYF. The CDR3 coding sequence is TGCAGTGCTACAGGGTTGACCAAAAACATTCAGTACTTC.